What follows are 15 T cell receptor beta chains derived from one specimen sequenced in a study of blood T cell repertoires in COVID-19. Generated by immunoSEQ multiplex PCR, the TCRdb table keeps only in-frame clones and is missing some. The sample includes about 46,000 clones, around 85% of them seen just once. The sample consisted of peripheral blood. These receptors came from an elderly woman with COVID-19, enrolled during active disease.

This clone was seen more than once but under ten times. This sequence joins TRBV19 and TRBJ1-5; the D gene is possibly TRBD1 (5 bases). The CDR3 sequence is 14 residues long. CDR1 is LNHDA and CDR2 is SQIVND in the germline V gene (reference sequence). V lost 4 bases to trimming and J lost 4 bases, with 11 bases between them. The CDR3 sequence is CASSKDKGNQPQHF. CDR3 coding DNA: TGTGCCAGTAGTAAGGACAAGGGGAATCAGCCCCAGCATTTT.

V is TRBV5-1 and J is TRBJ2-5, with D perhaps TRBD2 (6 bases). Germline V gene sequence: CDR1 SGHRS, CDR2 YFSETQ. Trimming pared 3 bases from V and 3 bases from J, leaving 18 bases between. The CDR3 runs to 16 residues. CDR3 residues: CASSSRDWPPKETQYF. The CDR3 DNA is TGCGCCAGCAGCTCCCGGGACTGGCCCCCTAAAGAGACCCAGTACTTC.

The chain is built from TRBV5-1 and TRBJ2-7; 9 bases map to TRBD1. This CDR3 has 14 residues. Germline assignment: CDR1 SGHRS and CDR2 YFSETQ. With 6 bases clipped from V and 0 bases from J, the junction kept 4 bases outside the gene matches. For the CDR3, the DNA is TGCGCCAGCACCAAGACAGGGGGCTCCTACGAGCAGTACTTC. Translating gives CASTKTGGSYEQYF.

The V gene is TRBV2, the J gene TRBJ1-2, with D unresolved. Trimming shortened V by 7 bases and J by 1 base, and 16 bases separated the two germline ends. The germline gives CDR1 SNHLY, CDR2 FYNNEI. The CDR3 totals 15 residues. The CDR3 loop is CASTLIGNSNYGYTF. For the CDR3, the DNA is TGTGCCAGCACTTTGATCGGGAACAGTAACTATGGCTACACCTTC. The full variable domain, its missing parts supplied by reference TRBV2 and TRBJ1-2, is EPEVTQTPSHQVTQMGQEVILRCVPISNHLYFYWYRQILGQKVEFLVSFYNNEISEKSEIFDDQFSVERPDGSNFTLKIRSTKLEDSAMYFCASTLIGNSNYGYTFGSGTRLTVV.

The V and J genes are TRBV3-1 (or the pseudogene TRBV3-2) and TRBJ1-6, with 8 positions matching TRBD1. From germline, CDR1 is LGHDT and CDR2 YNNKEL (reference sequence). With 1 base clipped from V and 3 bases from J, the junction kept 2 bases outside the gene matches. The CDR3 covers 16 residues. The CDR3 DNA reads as TGTGCCAGCAGCCAAGGGACAGGGTTCTATAATTCACCCCTCCACTTT. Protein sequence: CASSQGTGFYNSPLHF.

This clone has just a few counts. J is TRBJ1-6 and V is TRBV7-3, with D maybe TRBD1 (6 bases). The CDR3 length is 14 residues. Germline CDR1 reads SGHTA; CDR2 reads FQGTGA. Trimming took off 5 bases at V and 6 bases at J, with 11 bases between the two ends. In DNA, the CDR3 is TGTGCCAGCAGCAGCACAGGGATTAATTCACCCCTCCACTTT. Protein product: CASSSTGINSPLHF.

The CDR3 protein is CASSSRLWTGTEAFF. In DNA form, the CDR3 reads TGTGCCAGCAGCTCTAGGTTGTGGACTGGCACTGAAGCTTTCTTT. The rearrangement uses TRBV7-2 and TRBJ1-1; D call uncertain. This CDR3 spans 15 amino acids. Germline V gives CDR1 SGHTA, CDR2 FQGNSA. V dropped 4 bases and J dropped 4 bases, with 16 bases sitting between them.

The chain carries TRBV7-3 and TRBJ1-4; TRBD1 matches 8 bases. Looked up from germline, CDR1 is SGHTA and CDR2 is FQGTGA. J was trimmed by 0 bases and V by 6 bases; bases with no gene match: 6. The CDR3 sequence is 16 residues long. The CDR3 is CASRRGQAATNEKLFF. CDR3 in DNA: TGTGCCAGCAGGAGGGGACAGGCTGCAACTAATGAAAAACTGTTTTTT.

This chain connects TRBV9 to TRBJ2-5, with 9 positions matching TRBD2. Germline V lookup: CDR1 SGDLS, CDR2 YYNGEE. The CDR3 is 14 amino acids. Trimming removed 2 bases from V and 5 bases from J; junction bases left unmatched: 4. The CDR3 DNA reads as TGTGCCAGCAGCGTGCGGGGGGGCGAGGAGACCCAGTACTTC. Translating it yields CASSVRGGEETQYF.

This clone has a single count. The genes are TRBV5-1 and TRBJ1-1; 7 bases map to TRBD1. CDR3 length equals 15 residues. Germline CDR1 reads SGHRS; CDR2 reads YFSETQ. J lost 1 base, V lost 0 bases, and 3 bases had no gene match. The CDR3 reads CASSLGTGGNTEAFF. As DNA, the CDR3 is TGCGCCAGCAGCTTGGGGACAGGAGGGAACACTGAAGCTTTCTTT.

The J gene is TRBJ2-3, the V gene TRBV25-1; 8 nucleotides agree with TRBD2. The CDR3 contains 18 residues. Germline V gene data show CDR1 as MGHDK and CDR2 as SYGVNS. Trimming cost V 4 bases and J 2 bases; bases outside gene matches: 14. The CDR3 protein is CASSVSGKNLGSTDTQYF. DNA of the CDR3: TGTGCCAGCAGTGTTAGCGGGAAGAACCTTGGATCCACAGATACGCAGTATTTT.

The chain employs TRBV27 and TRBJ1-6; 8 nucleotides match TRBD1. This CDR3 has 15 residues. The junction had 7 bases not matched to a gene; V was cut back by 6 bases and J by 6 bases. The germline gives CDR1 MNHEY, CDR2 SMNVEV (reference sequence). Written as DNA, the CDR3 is TGTGCCAGCAGCGAACTCGACAGGGGTAATTCACCCCTCCACTTT. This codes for CASSELDRGNSPLHF.

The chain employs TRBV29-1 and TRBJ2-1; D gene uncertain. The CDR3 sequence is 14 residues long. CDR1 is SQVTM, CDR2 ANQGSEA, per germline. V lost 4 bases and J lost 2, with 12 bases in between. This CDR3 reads CSVGSPIPYNEQFF. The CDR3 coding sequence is TGCAGCGTTGGGTCCCCTATCCCCTACAATGAGCAGTTCTTC.

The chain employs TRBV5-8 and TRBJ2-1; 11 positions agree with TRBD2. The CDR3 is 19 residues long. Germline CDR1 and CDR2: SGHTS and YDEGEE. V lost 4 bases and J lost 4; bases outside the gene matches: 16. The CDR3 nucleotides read TGTGCCAGCAGCCCACGGCCTTTTAGCGGGAGGGCCGCTTACAATGAGCAGTTCTTC. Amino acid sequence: CASSPRPFSGRAAYNEQFF.

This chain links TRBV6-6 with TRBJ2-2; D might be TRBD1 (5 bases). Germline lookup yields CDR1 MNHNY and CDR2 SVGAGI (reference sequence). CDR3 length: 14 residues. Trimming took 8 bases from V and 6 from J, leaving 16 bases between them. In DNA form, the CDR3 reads TGTGCCAGCTGGACCAGGGCGAGTTCCGGGGAGCTGTTTTTT. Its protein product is CASWTRASSGELFF.